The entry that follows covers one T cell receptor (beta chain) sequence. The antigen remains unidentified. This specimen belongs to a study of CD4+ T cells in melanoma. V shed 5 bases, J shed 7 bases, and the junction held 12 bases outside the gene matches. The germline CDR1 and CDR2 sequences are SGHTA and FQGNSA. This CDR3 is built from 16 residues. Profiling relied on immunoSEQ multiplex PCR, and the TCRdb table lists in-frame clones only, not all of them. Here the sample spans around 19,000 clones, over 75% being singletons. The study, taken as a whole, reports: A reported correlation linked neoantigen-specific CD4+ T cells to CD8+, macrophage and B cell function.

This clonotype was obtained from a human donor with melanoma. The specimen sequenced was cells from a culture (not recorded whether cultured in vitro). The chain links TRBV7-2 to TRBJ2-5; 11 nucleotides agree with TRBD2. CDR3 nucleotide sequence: TGTGCCAGCAGCCTCGTCTCTAGCGGGGGGTTTGGGACCCAGTACTTC. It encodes CASSLVSSGGFGTQYF.